Each of the 18 T cell receptor beta chains below was sequenced from the same sample in a study of CD8 T cells in ankylosing spondylitis. General study findings and limits: What appeared characteristic of ankylosing spondylitis blood was a TCR beta motif of several highly homologous variants.

For these receptors, no antigen is known. MiXCR was run by TCRdb on the 5' RACE reads, yielding one entry per CDR3 protein. Among roughly 90,000 distinct CDR3 sequences listed, about 9% were seen once. The sequencing sample was made of blood, either unsorted or a sorted T cell fraction (not recorded which). These receptors were obtained from a male donor with ankylosing spondylitis.

This clonotype was counted only a few times. The chain couples TRBV19 to TRBJ1-4; 9 positions match TRBD1. The CDR3 runs to 17 residues. Germline CDR1 reads LNHDA; CDR2 reads SQIVND (reference sequence). J was trimmed by 4 bases and V by 5 bases; bases with no gene match: 11. CDR3 in amino acids: CASSVPGQGGINEKLFF. The CDR3 DNA reads TGTGCCAGTAGTGTGCCGGGACAGGGTGGCATTAATGAAAAACTGTTTTTT.

This clonotype was found a few times. The genes are TRBV12-3 or TRBV12-4 and TRBJ1-5; D remains ambiguous. The CDR3 spans 12 residues. V was trimmed by 1 base and J by 9 bases, leaving 7 bases between them. The CDR3 here is CASSLGDWPQHF. The CDR3 DNA sequence: TGTGCCAGCAGTTTAGGGGATTGGCCCCAGCATTTT.

This clonotype showed up just a few times. V gene TRBV10-3 combines with J gene TRBJ1-6; the D gene is possibly TRBD1 (6 bases). The CDR3 is 15 amino acids. Trimming left V 2 bases short and J 11 bases short, with 16 bases between. Germline V gene lookup returns CDR1 ENHRY and CDR2 SYGVKD. This CDR3 is CAISERGDRYTPLHF. Written as DNA, the CDR3 is TGTGCCATCAGTGAGAGGGGGGACCGTTACACACCCCTCCACTTT.

V is TRBV5-6 and J is TRBJ2-3, with a tentative D call TRBD2 (6 bases). The CDR3 spans 12 residues. Germline-derived CDR1 and CDR2 are SGHDT and YYEEEE. V was shortened by 3 bases and J by 4 bases, with 6 bases between the two germline ends. CDR3 DNA: TGTGCCAGCAGCTGGGGGGCAGATACGCAGTATTTT. Residues: CASSWGADTQYF.

V gene TRBV7-6 combines with J gene TRBJ2-1, with D possibly being TRBD2 (5 bases). The CDR3 is made up of 17 amino acids. From germline, CDR1 is SGHVS and CDR2 FNYEAQ. V was cut by 5 bases and J by 2 bases, with 19 bases left in between. CDR3 sequence: CASSPTWGFGTYNEQFF. The CDR3 DNA is TGTGCCAGCAGCCCTACCTGGGGATTCGGGACCTACAATGAGCAGTTCTTC. Variable domain in full (rest from reference TRBV7-6 and TRBJ2-1): GAGVSQSPRYKVTKRGQDVALRCDPISGHVSLYWYRQALGQGPEFLTYFNYEAQQDKSGLPNDRFSAERPEGSISTLTIQRTEQRDSAMYRCASSPTWGFGTYNEQFFGPGTRLTVL.

This clonotype was seen a few times. This chain connects TRBV18 to TRBJ2-1; TRBD2 matches 11 bases. The trim removed 4 bases at V and 1 base at J, leaving 6 bases unmatched. CDR1 is KGHSH and CDR2 is LQKENI in the germline V gene. This CDR3 contains 17 residues. The CDR3 nucleotides read TGTGCCAGCTCACTAGGACTAGCGGGTTATTCCTACAATGAGCAGTTCTTC. This codes for CASSLGLAGYSYNEQFF.

The rearrangement links TRBV20-1 to TRBJ2-1, with D hard to call. V lost 5 bases and J lost 4, with 21 bases in between. From germline, CDR1 is DFQATT and CDR2 SNEGSKA (reference sequence). The CDR3 sequence is 16 residues long. Here the CDR3 reads CSAPPGTSAIYNEQFF. The CDR3, as DNA: TGCAGTGCTCCCCCAGGAACCTCTGCGATATACAATGAGCAGTTCTTC.

The V call is TRBV24-1, the J call TRBJ1-5; 12 bases are shared with TRBD1. J lost 2 bases, V lost 5 bases, and 15 bases had no gene match. Germline V CDR1 and CDR2: KGHDR, SFDVKD. This CDR3 contains 20 residues. CDR3 coding DNA: TGTGCCACCAGTGGGATTCCCGGGACAGGGGGCGCGGTAGGCAATCAGCCCCAGCATTTT. It yields the protein CATSGIPGTGGAVGNQPQHF.

The rearrangement links TRBV12-3 or TRBV12-4 to TRBJ2-4; 7 positions agree with TRBD2. CDR3 length: 16 amino acids. V lost 6 bases and J lost 10; bases outside the gene matches: 18. The CDR3 spells CASRPEGGARAGIQYF. CDR3 DNA sequence: TGTGCCAGCAGGCCCGAGGGCGGGGCCCGAGCGGGGATTCAGTACTTC.

This sequence joins TRBV6-1 and TRBJ2-1; tentative D call: TRBD1 (6 bases). CDR3 length: 12 amino acids. Germline CDR1 and CDR2: MNHNS and SASEGT. V gave up 10 bases and J gave up 4 bases, with 11 bases separating them. The CDR3 region is CAMADSYNEQFF. In DNA, the CDR3 is TGTGCCATGGCGGACAGTTACAATGAGCAGTTCTTC.

This clonotype was detected many times. This chain connects TRBV7-9 to TRBJ2-3; D may be TRBD1 or TRBD2 (6 bases each). From germline, CDR1 is SEHNR and CDR2 FQNEAQ (reference sequence). The CDR3 runs 15 residues. Trimming removed 0 bases at V and 4 bases at J, with 11 bases between. The CDR3 DNA follows: TGTGCCAGCAGCTTAGCGGGGGGCAAGGCAGATACGCAGTATTTT. As protein: CASSLAGGKADTQYF. The whole variable domain, remainder taken from reference TRBV7-9 and TRBJ2-3, is DTGVSQNPRHKITKRGQNVTFRCDPISEHNRLYWYRQTLGQGPEFLTYFQNEAQLEKSRLLSDRFSAERPKGSFSTLEIQRTEQGDSAMYLCASSLAGGKADTQYFGPGTRLTVL.

This clonotype occurred many times. The genes are TRBV5-6 and TRBJ2-1; the D is unclear. The germline V and J ends were trimmed by 2 bases and 3 bases, with 9 bases remaining between them. Germline V gene sequence: CDR1 SGHDT, CDR2 YYEEEE. The CDR3 is 14 amino acids. The CDR3 DNA follows: TGTGCCAGCAGCTTAGGCGGAATCTACAATGAGCAGTTCTTC. Translating gives CASSLGGIYNEQFF.

This clonotype has ten or more counts. This rearrangement joins TRBV11-1 to TRBJ2-3; 10 bases are shared with TRBD2. CDR3 size: 19 residues. CDR1 is SGHAT and CDR2 is FQDESV in the germline V gene (reference sequence). V lost 6 bases and J lost 0; bases outside the gene matches: 15. The CDR3 loop reads CASSYDRASGSHSTDTQYF. The CDR3 bases are TGTGCCAGCAGTTACGATCGGGCTAGCGGGAGCCATAGCACAGATACGCAGTATTTT.

This clonotype has just a few counts. The chain carries TRBV11-2 and TRBJ2-2; 8 bases are shared with TRBD1. J gave up 5 bases and V 0 bases, and 2 bases lay outside the gene matches. CDR1 is SGHAT and CDR2 is FQNNGV in the germline V gene. CDR3 length: 15 amino acids. DNA of the CDR3: TGTGCCAGCAGCTTAGAACGGACAGGGACCGGGGAGCTGTTTTTT. Its protein is CASSLERTGTGELFF.

The gene calls are TRBV11-2 and TRBJ2-2, with D perhaps TRBD1 (6 bases). CDR3 length equals 19 residues. Trimming left V 0 bases short and J 5 bases short, with 22 bases between. The germline V gene encodes CDR1 SGHAT and CDR2 FQNNGV. CDR3 DNA sequence: TGTGCCAGCAGCTTAGACGGACTCGTGACAGGTCGCGGGACCGGGGAGCTGTTTTTT. Its protein is CASSLDGLVTGRGTGELFF.

CDR3 residues: CASSLLGHEQYV. DNA for the CDR3: TGTGCCAGCAGCTTACTGGGACACGAGCAGTACGTC. The chain employs TRBV7-8 and TRBJ2-7, with D perhaps given as TRBD1 or TRBD2 (5 bases each). The CDR3 consists of 12 residues. Germline CDR1 and CDR2: SGHVS and FQNEAQ. V was shortened by 2 bases and J by 5 bases, with 7 bases between the two germline ends.

At least ten counts were recorded for this clonotype. The CDR3 region is CASSSALDPSYNEQFF. CDR3 coding DNA: TGTGCCAGCAGTTCTGCCCTAGATCCCTCCTACAATGAGCAGTTCTTC. J is TRBJ2-1 and V is TRBV27; D unresolved. Per germline, CDR1 MNHEY and CDR2 SMNVEV (reference sequence). The CDR3 loop spans 16 amino acids. The germline V and J ends were trimmed by 4 bases and 0 bases, with 13 bases remaining between them.

This clonotype was recorded many times. V and J are TRBV5-1 and TRBJ2-1, with 9 positions matching TRBD1. The CDR3 length is 16 residues. J gave up 3 bases and V 4 bases, and 8 bases lay outside the gene matches. Looked up from germline, CDR1 is SGHRS and CDR2 is YFSETQ. The CDR3 loop is CASSPGDRAVYNEQFF. CDR3 nucleotide sequence: TGCGCCAGCAGCCCGGGGGACAGGGCGGTCTACAATGAGCAGTTCTTC.